This is a list of T cell receptor beta chains from one sample in a study of T cell responses to AZD1222 COVID-19 vaccine. Measured with immunoSEQ multiplex PCR; TCRdb has only the in-frame clones, and not every one. This table has 97,000 or so clones, roughly 90% appearing once. The sample here was peripheral blood, taken on day 0 of AZD1222 vaccination. All receptors come from an adult in good health. Both conserved end residues are part of each CDR3. A D gene is named only where the DNA matches it firmly. Size tells how often a clone was seen (once, few, many) or the class of an expanded clone, and some rows leave it out.

CDR3 DNA: TGTGCCAGCAGCCTGACAGGGGGGAATCAGCCCCAGCATTTT; CDR3 protein: CASSLTGGNQPQHF; clone size: NA; J gene: TRBJ1-5; D gene: TRBD1; V gene: TRBV7-9
CDR3 DNA: TGTGCCAGCAGCCGGGGAAGTTCTAATTCACCCCTCCACTTT; CDR3 protein: CASSRGSSNSPLHF; clone size: NA; J gene: TRBJ1-6; D gene: NA; V gene: TRBV3-1/TRBV3-2
CDR3 DNA: TGCGCCAGCAGCCTAGCCCCGGTCCGGAGTGACACTGAAGCTTTCTTT; CDR3 protein: CASSLAPVRSDTEAFF; clone size: NA; J gene: TRBJ1-1; D gene: NA; V gene: TRBV4-1
CDR3 DNA: TGTGCCAGTATCAATTCAGCTCTCGGGAATGGCTACACCTTC; CDR3 protein: CASINSALGNGYTF; clone size: NA; J gene: TRBJ1-2; D gene: NA; V gene: TRBV19
CDR3 DNA: TGTGCCAGCACCAGACAGGGGGATACCTACGAGCAGTACTTC; CDR3 protein: CASTRQGDTYEQYF; clone size: NA; J gene: TRBJ2-7; D gene: TRBD1; V gene: TRBV27
CDR3 DNA: TGTGCCAGCAGTTCCCCAGCGCAGACAGTGAACACTGAAGCTTTCTTT; CDR3 protein: CASSSPAQTVNTEAFF; clone size: NA; J gene: TRBJ1-1; D gene: NA; V gene: TRBV28
CDR3 DNA: TGTGCCATCAGTGTACAAATCTCCTACGAGCAGTACTTC; CDR3 protein: CAISVQISYEQYF; clone size: NA; J gene: TRBJ2-7; D gene: NA; V gene: TRBV10-3
CDR3 DNA: TGCGCCAGCAGCCTCGCTAGGGGTTTGAACACTGAAGCTTTCTTT; CDR3 protein: CASSLARGLNTEAFF; clone size: NA; J gene: TRBJ1-1; D gene: NA; V gene: TRBV5-1
CDR3 DNA: TGTGCCAGCAGCCAAGGGGGAGGAACTAATGAAAAACTGTTTTTT; CDR3 protein: CASSQGGGTNEKLFF; clone size: few; J gene: TRBJ1-4; D gene: NA; V gene: TRBV4-2
CDR3 DNA: TGCAGTGCTAGTGCTGCCAGGGGGCCTCATTCACCCCTCCACTTT; CDR3 protein: CSASAARGPHSPLHF; clone size: once; J gene: TRBJ1-6; D gene: TRBD1; V gene: TRBV20-1
CDR3 DNA: TGTGCCAGCAGCGCTAGTGGCGCTGAGCAGTTCTTC; CDR3 protein: CASSASGAEQFF; clone size: NA; J gene: TRBJ2-1; D gene: NA; V gene: TRBV9
CDR3 DNA: TGCAGCGCGGTGATTTCCACAGATACGCAGTATTTT; CDR3 protein: CSAVISTDTQYF; clone size: few; J gene: TRBJ2-3; D gene: NA; V gene: TRBV29-1
CDR3 DNA: TGTGCCAGCAGTGGGACATTCGTTCGGGAAAAACTGTTTTTT; CDR3 protein: CASSGTFVREKLFF; clone size: NA; J gene: TRBJ1-4; D gene: NA; V gene: TRBV28
CDR3 DNA: TGTGCCAGCAGCTTAGACAGGTACGGGTCGCCCCAGCATTTT; CDR3 protein: CASSLDRYGSPQHF; clone size: NA; J gene: TRBJ1-5; D gene: NA; V gene: TRBV5-5
CDR3 DNA: TGTGCCAGCAGCCCGCGACAGGGATCCTATGGCTACACCTTC; CDR3 protein: CASSPRQGSYGYTF; clone size: NA; J gene: TRBJ1-2; D gene: TRBD1; V gene: TRBV3-1/TRBV3-2
CDR3 DNA: TGTGCCAGCAGCCAAGGGACACTTTATACGCAGTATTTT; CDR3 protein: CASSQGTLYTQYF; clone size: NA; J gene: TRBJ2-3; D gene: NA; V gene: TRBV3-1/TRBV3-2
CDR3 DNA: TGCGCCAGCAGCCAAGGTAGAGCGGTAGGAGAGACCCAGTACTTC; CDR3 protein: CASSQGRAVGETQYF; clone size: NA; J gene: TRBJ2-5; D gene: NA; V gene: TRBV4-3
CDR3 DNA: TGTGCCAGCAGCTCCACCGACAGGGGAGGAACTGAAGCTTTCTTT; CDR3 protein: CASSSTDRGGTEAFF; clone size: few; J gene: TRBJ1-1; D gene: TRBD1; V gene: TRBV5-4
CDR3 DNA: TGTGCCAGCAGCAGACCGGGACTAGCGGGAAATACCGGGGAGCTGTTTTTT; CDR3 protein: CASSRPGLAGNTGELFF; clone size: NA; J gene: TRBJ2-2; D gene: TRBD2; V gene: TRBV7-9
CDR3 DNA: TGCGCCAGCAGCTTCCCAGGCAAGGGGATGAACACTGAAGCTTTCTTT; CDR3 protein: CASSFPGKGMNTEAFF; clone size: NA; J gene: TRBJ1-1; D gene: NA; V gene: TRBV5-1
CDR3 DNA: TGTGCCTGGAGTGGGCGGGTGGGCTCACCCCTCCACTTT; CDR3 protein: CAWSGRVGSPLHF; clone size: NA; J gene: TRBJ1-6; D gene: NA; V gene: TRBV30
CDR3 DNA: TGTGCCAGCAGCTTGGGAGAGGACCGAGGGCAGCCCCAGCATTTT; CDR3 protein: CASSLGEDRGQPQHF; clone size: NA; J gene: TRBJ1-5; D gene: NA; V gene: TRBV5-5
CDR3 DNA: TGTGCCAGCAGCTTAGCTAGCGGGTTAGCCAAAAACATTCAGTACTTC; CDR3 protein: CASSLASGLAKNIQYF; clone size: once; J gene: TRBJ2-4; D gene: TRBD2; V gene: TRBV7-2
CDR3 DNA: TGTGCCAGCAGCCCCGACAGGAAAGGTTACGAGCAGTACTTC; CDR3 protein: CASSPDRKGYEQYF; clone size: once; J gene: TRBJ2-7; D gene: NA; V gene: TRBV13
CDR3 DNA: TGTGCCAGCAGCCAAGGGGGGGGAAATGGCTACACCTTC; CDR3 protein: CASSQGGGNGYTF; clone size: NA; J gene: TRBJ1-2; D gene: NA; V gene: TRBV3-1/TRBV3-2
CDR3 DNA: TGTGCCAGCAGTTTAGACAGTGGGACTAGCGGGATCGATGAGCAGTTCTTC; CDR3 protein: CASSLDSGTSGIDEQFF; clone size: NA; J gene: TRBJ2-1; D gene: TRBD2; V gene: TRBV27
CDR3 DNA: TGTGCCACCAGTCCGGACAGGGGGCCCAATCAGCCCCAGCATTTT; CDR3 protein: CATSPDRGPNQPQHF; clone size: NA; J gene: TRBJ1-5; D gene: TRBD1; V gene: TRBV15
CDR3 DNA: TGTGCCAGCAGCTTAGGCGCCCCGGGACAGGGCACCGGGGAGCTGTTTTTT; CDR3 protein: CASSLGAPGQGTGELFF; clone size: once; J gene: TRBJ2-2; D gene: TRBD1; V gene: TRBV7-2
CDR3 DNA: TGTGCCACCAGCAGAGATATGGGTAGCGGAGCACTGAACACCGGGGAGCTGTTTTTT; CDR3 protein: CATSRDMGSGALNTGELFF; clone size: NA; J gene: TRBJ2-2; D gene: NA; V gene: TRBV15
CDR3 DNA: TGTGCCAGCAGTCAGGGGGACAATCAGCCCCAGCATTTT; CDR3 protein: CASSQGDNQPQHF; clone size: NA; J gene: TRBJ1-5; D gene: TRBD1; V gene: TRBV28
CDR3 DNA: TGTGCCAGCAGTTACACAGGGTCTAACTATGGCTACACCTTC; CDR3 protein: CASSYTGSNYGYTF; clone size: NA; J gene: TRBJ1-2; D gene: NA; V gene: TRBV27
CDR3 DNA: TGCGCCAGCACCCCAAGGGGATCCCAACAGGGGGGACACACTGAAGCTTTCTTT; CDR3 protein: CASTPRGSQQGGHTEAFF; clone size: NA; J gene: TRBJ1-1; D gene: TRBD1; V gene: TRBV23-1
CDR3 DNA: TGTGCCAGCAGTACAGATAGCAATCAGCCCCAGCATTTT; CDR3 protein: CASSTDSNQPQHF; clone size: NA; J gene: TRBJ1-5; D gene: NA; V gene: TRBV2
CDR3 DNA: TGTGCCAGCAGTGACCCCACCCTCCTAGCGGGGAGTGGCGGGGAGCTGTTTTTT; CDR3 protein: CASSDPTLLAGSGGELFF; clone size: NA; J gene: TRBJ2-2; D gene: TRBD2; V gene: TRBV2
CDR3 DNA: TGTGCCAGCAGCGGACGGACTAGCGGTTACACCGGGGAGCTGTTTTTT; CDR3 protein: CASSGRTSGYTGELFF; clone size: once; J gene: TRBJ2-2; D gene: TRBD2; V gene: TRBV3-1/TRBV3-2
CDR3 DNA: TGTGCCATCAGGGGGGACAGGGGTTACGAGCAGTACTTC; CDR3 protein: CAIRGDRGYEQYF; clone size: NA; J gene: TRBJ2-7; D gene: TRBD1; V gene: TRBV10-3
CDR3 DNA: TGTGCCAGCACTCAAGGGGGTGAAAAACTGTTTTTT; CDR3 protein: CASTQGGEKLFF; clone size: NA; J gene: TRBJ1-4; D gene: NA; V gene: TRBV28
CDR3 DNA: TGCGCCAGCAGCTCGGATACAGGGCGCCTTGGAAACACCATATATTTT; CDR3 protein: CASSSDTGRLGNTIYF; clone size: once; J gene: TRBJ1-3; D gene: NA; V gene: TRBV5-1
CDR3 DNA: TGTGCCAGCAGTTACCGAGACACTGAAGCTTTCTTT; CDR3 protein: CASSYRDTEAFF; clone size: NA; J gene: TRBJ1-1; D gene: NA; V gene: TRBV6-2/TRBV6-3
CDR3 DNA: TGTGCCAGCAGCCTGGATGGTGAGCAGTTCTTC; CDR3 protein: CASSLDGEQFF; clone size: NA; J gene: TRBJ2-1; D gene: NA; V gene: TRBV3-1/TRBV3-2
CDR3 DNA: TGTGCCAGCAGTTTTCTATCGGGAGGGGAGAGTGGCTACACCTTC; CDR3 protein: CASSFLSGGESGYTF; clone size: NA; J gene: TRBJ1-2; D gene: NA; V gene: TRBV6-5
CDR3 DNA: TGCGCCAGCAGACGGCTTTCCGGGACAGCCGCCGCAGATACGCAGTATTTT; CDR3 protein: CASRRLSGTAAADTQYF; clone size: NA; J gene: TRBJ2-3; D gene: TRBD1; V gene: TRBV4-1
CDR3 DNA: TGTGCCAGCAGTTCCCCCTACTACTACACAAGACAGGACTCCTACGAGCAGTACTTC; CDR3 protein: CASSSPYYYTRQDSYEQYF; clone size: NA; J gene: TRBJ2-7; D gene: NA; V gene: TRBV28
CDR3 DNA: TGTGCCAGCAGGGCCTTGAGGGGGGGCACTGAAGCTTTCTTT; CDR3 protein: CASRALRGGTEAFF; clone size: NA; J gene: TRBJ1-1; D gene: NA; V gene: TRBV28